A selection of T cell receptor beta chains follows, all from one sample in a study of beta chain features in type 1 diabetes. The method was immunoSEQ multiplex PCR; TCRdb's version includes in-frame clones alone and lacks a portion of them. Of about 140,000 clones listed, less than 9% were seen once; the top ten hold roughly 1.4%. The sequencing sample was made of central memory CD4+ T cells from blood. The source of these receptors is a woman in her 30s in good health. The CDR3 runs from the conserved cysteine through the conserved F or W. Fields, in order: J gene, V gene, CDR3 protein.

j_call: TRBJ2-3; v_call: TRBV5-1; cdr3_aa: CASSLTEDTQYF
j_call: TRBJ1-2; v_call: TRBV7-3; cdr3_aa: CASSNIPGTGNYGYTF
j_call: TRBJ1-1; v_call: TRBV7-9; cdr3_aa: CASSSRRDSSTEAFF
j_call: TRBJ2-7; v_call: TRBV28; cdr3_aa: CASSFGLRQQYF
j_call: TRBJ1-1; v_call: TRBV5-1; cdr3_aa: CASSRGSATPEAFF
j_call: TRBJ2-1; v_call: TRBV5-6; cdr3_aa: CASSQQGAREQFF
j_call: TRBJ2-1; v_call: TRBV28; cdr3_aa: CASSLNQGQPLGNEQFF
j_call: TRBJ1-2; v_call: TRBV11-2; cdr3_aa: CASSLDPGQGADGYTF
j_call: TRBJ2-1; v_call: TRBV18; cdr3_aa: CASSQDRESPLQFF
j_call: TRBJ2-2; v_call: TRBV9; cdr3_aa: CAGAGGSNTGELFF
j_call: TRBJ2-1; v_call: TRBV19; cdr3_aa: CASRDLAGGSYNEQFF
j_call: TRBJ2-5; v_call: TRBV5-1; cdr3_aa: CASSLGPSGVEETQYF
j_call: TRBJ2-1; v_call: TRBV6-6; cdr3_aa: CASSQPINEQFF
j_call: TRBJ1-1; v_call: TRBV29-1; cdr3_aa: CSVVGGNTEAFF